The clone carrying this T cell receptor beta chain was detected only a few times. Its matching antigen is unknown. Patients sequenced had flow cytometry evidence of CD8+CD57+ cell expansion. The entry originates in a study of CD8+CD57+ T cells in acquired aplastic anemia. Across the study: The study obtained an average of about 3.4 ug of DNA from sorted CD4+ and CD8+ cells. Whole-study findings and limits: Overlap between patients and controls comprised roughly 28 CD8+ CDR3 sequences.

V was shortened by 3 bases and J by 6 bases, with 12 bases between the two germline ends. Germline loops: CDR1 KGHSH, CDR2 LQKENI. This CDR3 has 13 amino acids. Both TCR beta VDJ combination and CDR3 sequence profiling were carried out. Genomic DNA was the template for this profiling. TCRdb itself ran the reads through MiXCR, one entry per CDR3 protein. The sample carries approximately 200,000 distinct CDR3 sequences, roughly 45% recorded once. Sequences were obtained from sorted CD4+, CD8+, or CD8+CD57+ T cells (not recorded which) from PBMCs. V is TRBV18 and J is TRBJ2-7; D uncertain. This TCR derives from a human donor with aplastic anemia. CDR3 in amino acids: CASSPSRVSEQYF. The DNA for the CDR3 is TGTGCCAGCTCACCGTCCCGGGTTAGCGAGCAGTACTTC.